One and the same sample provided the 17 T cell receptor beta chains below, sequenced in a study of identical twins. In TCRdb, the 5' RACE reads were re-called with MiXCR into one record per CDR3 protein. Among some 900,000 distinct CDR3 sequences listed, around an eighth were seen once. The sample was also reused in another study, on yellow fever vaccine responses in identical twins.

Material for sequencing was PBMCs. Source of these receptors: a woman aged 18-29 years in good health.

This clonotype occurred a few times. The gene calls are TRBV6-2 or TRBV6-3 and TRBJ2-1, with 12 positions matching TRBD2. CDR1 is MNHEY, CDR2 SVGEGT, per germline. This CDR3 comprises 16 residues. Trimming took 5 bases from V and 7 from J; bases not matched to a gene: 9. DNA for the CDR3: TGTGCCAGCAGTACCGGTCGGACTAGCGGGATTAATGAGCAGTTCTTC. This codes for CASSTGRTSGINEQFF.

This clonotype was recorded at least ten times. J is TRBJ2-2 and V is TRBV6-5, with TRBD1 as a possible D gene (6 bases). The germline V and J ends were trimmed by 2 bases and 6 bases, with 7 bases remaining between them. The length of the CDR3 is 13 residues. Germline V gives CDR1 MNHEY, CDR2 SVGAGI. CDR3 amino acids: CASSYKGAGELFF. CDR3 in DNA: TGTGCCAGCAGTTACAAGGGGGCCGGGGAGCTGTTTTTT.

The chain couples TRBV2 to TRBJ1-5, with 10 bases matching TRBD1. With V trimmed by 5 bases and J by 5 bases, 6 bases remained unmatched. Per the germline V gene, CDR1 is SNHLY and CDR2 is FYNNEI. The CDR3 runs 15 residues. The CDR3 DNA reads as TGTGCCAGCAGTCCGGGGACAGGGGACGATCAGCCCCAGCATTTT. Protein sequence: CASSPGTGDDQPQHF.

This clonotype was detected a few times. The chain is built from TRBV10-3 and TRBJ1-1, with D unclear. With 8 bases removed from V and 3 bases from J, the gap between germline ends came to 16 bases. This CDR3 spans 14 amino acids. Germline V gene sequence: CDR1 ENHRY, CDR2 SYGVKD. CDR3 region: CAILRDRRDTEAFF. CDR3 DNA sequence: TGTGCCATCCTTCGAGACCGGAGGGACACTGAAGCTTTCTTT.

In its sample, this clonotype was seen many times. At one end, the junction sequence differs from germline, possibly due to a read error. J is TRBJ2-1 and V is TRBV5-1; 11 bases align to TRBD2. The CDR3 runs 13 residues. Germline CDR1 and CDR2: SGHRS and YFSETQ. CDR3: CASSWTSGNEQFF. Written as DNA, the CDR3 is TGTGCCAGCAGCTGGACTAGCGGGAATGAGCAGTTCTTC.

The rearrangement joins TRBV2 to TRBJ2-2, with 9 bases that match TRBD1. The V segment lost 6 bases and the J segment 5 bases; nucleotides outside the gene matches: 7. The CDR3 sequence is 15 residues long. CDR1 and CDR2 from the germline V gene are SNHLY and FYNNEI. CDR3 nucleotides: TGTGCCAGCAGGGCCACAGGGGGCGCAACCGGGGAGCTGTTTTTT. Its translation is CASRATGGATGELFF.

This clonotype has only a few counts. The CDR3 sequence: CASSQDFPGQGIGEKLFF. The CDR3 DNA is TGTGCCAGCAGCCAAGATTTCCCGGGACAGGGGATAGGTGAAAAACTGTTTTTT. The rearrangement uses TRBV3-1 and TRBJ1-4; TRBD1 agrees at 10 bases. Looked up from germline, CDR1 is LGHDT and CDR2 is YNNKEL (reference sequence). Trimming cost V 0 bases and J 7 bases; bases outside gene matches: 11. This CDR3 has 18 amino acids.

This clonotype has just a few counts. The chain links TRBV28 to TRBJ2-5, with D possibly TRBD1 on 5 matching bases. The CDR3 is made up of 13 amino acids. Trimming left V 6 bases short and J 4 bases short, with 12 bases between. Germline-derived CDR1 and CDR2 are MDHEN and SYDVKM. CDR3 protein: CASRGAWGETQYF. As DNA, the CDR3 is TGTGCCAGCAGAGGGGCATGGGGAGAGACCCAGTACTTC.

This clonotype was seen at least ten times. V and J are TRBV5-1 and TRBJ2-7, with D perhaps being TRBD1 or TRBD2 (5 bases each). There are 14 residues in the CDR3. Germline V gene lookup returns CDR1 SGHRS and CDR2 YFSETQ. Trimming pared 2 bases from V and 3 bases from J, leaving 12 bases between. In DNA, the CDR3 is TGCGCCAGCAGCTTTGCCGGGGCAGACTACGAGCAGTACGTC. Translating it yields CASSFAGADYEQYV.

This clonotype has a count of ten or more. J is TRBJ2-2 and V is TRBV10-1, with a tentative D call TRBD1 (5 bases). This CDR3 contains 17 residues. Germline lookup yields CDR1 WNHNN and CDR2 SYGVQD (reference sequence). The V and J ends lost 0 bases and 0 bases respectively, with 11 bases between them. DNA for the CDR3: TGCGCCAGCAGTGAGTCGAAACCGACAGCGAACACCGGGGAGCTGTTTTTT. It yields the protein CASSESKPTANTGELFF.

This clonotype appeared many times. The rearrangement joins TRBV6-1 to TRBJ1-5; tentative D call: TRBD1 (6 bases). V lost 6 bases and J lost 2, with 11 bases in between. The CDR3 totals 14 residues. Germline V lookup: CDR1 MNHNS, CDR2 SASEGT. The DNA for the CDR3 is TGTGCCAGCAGGGGGGAGGGGGGCAATCAGCCCCAGCATTTT. Protein sequence: CASRGEGGNQPQHF.

This clonotype was counted ten times or more. The chain couples TRBV20-1 to TRBJ1-1; weak D call: TRBD1 (5 bases). In germline, CDR1 is DFQATT, CDR2 SNEGSKA (reference sequence). The CDR3 is made up of 12 amino acids. Deletions cut 5 bases from V and 5 bases from J, with 12 bases between. The CDR3 spells CSAGVWGTEAFF. DNA for the CDR3: TGCAGTGCTGGGGTTTGGGGGACTGAAGCTTTCTTT.

This clonotype showed up just a few times. J is TRBJ1-2 and V is TRBV4-1, with a tentative D call TRBD1 (5 bases). Germline CDR1 MGHRA, CDR2 YSYEKL. V dropped 2 bases and J dropped 4 bases, with 11 bases sitting between them. The CDR3 totals 14 residues. CDR3 protein: CASSQTGTSYGYTF. The CDR3 DNA is TGCGCCAGCAGCCAAACAGGAACTAGCTATGGCTACACCTTC.

The gene calls are TRBV4-1 and TRBJ1-2, with D possibly being TRBD1 (5 bases). CDR1 is MGHRA and CDR2 is YSYEKL in the germline V gene. The V end was cut by 0 bases, the J end by 4 bases, with 9 bases between. CDR3 size: 14 residues. For the CDR3, the DNA is TGCGCCAGCAGCCAAGATCAGGGCCGCTATGGCTACACCTTC. Protein product: CASSQDQGRYGYTF.

A few counts support this clonotype. The chain is built from TRBV13 and TRBJ2-3; TRBD1 or TRBD2 may be the D gene (5 bases each). The V and J ends lost 5 bases and 3 bases respectively, with 12 bases between them. This CDR3 contains 14 residues. Germline V gene data show CDR1 as PRHDT and CDR2 as FYEKMQ (reference sequence). The CDR3 DNA follows: TGTGCCAGCAGCCGTGGGGGTATGACAGATACGCAGTATTTT. Its protein is CASSRGGMTDTQYF.

The V and J genes are TRBV11-2 and TRBJ1-4; tentatively, D is TRBD1 (5 bases). The ends were cut back, 4 bases at V and 13 bases at J, with 13 bases in the middle. Germline V gene sequence: CDR1 SGHAT, CDR2 FQNNGV. CDR3 size: 12 residues. Here the CDR3 reads CASSSGTLGLFF. As DNA, the CDR3 is TGTGCCAGCAGCTCAGGGACTTTAGGACTGTTTTTT.

DNA of the CDR3: TGCAGCGTCCCTGACAGGGAGTCTGGCTACACCTTC. Its protein product is CSVPDRESGYTF. The chain uses TRBV29-1 and TRBJ1-2, with 7 bases that match TRBD1. This CDR3 spans 12 amino acids. With 6 bases clipped from V and 7 bases from J, the junction kept 8 bases outside the gene matches. Germline CDR1 is SQVTM and CDR2 is ANQGSEA.